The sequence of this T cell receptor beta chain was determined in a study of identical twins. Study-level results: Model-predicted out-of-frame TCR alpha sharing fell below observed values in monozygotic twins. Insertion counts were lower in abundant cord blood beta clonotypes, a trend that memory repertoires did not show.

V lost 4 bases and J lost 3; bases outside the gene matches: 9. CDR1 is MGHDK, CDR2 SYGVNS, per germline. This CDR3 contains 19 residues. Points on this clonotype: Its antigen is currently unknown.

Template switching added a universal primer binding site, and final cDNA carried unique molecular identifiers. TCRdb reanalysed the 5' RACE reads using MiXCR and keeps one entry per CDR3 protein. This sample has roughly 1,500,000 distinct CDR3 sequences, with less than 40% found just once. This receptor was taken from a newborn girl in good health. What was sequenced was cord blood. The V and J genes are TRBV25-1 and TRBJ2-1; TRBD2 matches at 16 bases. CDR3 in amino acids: CASSAHGTSGGALYNEQFF. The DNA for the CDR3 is TGTGCCAGCAGTGCACATGGGACTAGCGGGGGGGCCCTCTACAATGAGCAGTTCTTC. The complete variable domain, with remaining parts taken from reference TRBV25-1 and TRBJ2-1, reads EADIYQTPRYLVIGTGKKITLECSQTMGHDKMYWYQQDPGMELHLIHYSYGVNSTEKGDLSSESTVSRIRTEHFPLTLESARPSHTSQYLCASSAHGTSGGALYNEQFFGPGTRLTVL.